This T cell receptor (beta chain) was observed in a study of neurological immune-mediated disorders. TCRdb recomputed calls from the 5' RACE reads with MiXCR, one row per CDR3 protein. The sample records about 53,000 distinct CDR3 sequences, roughly 8% being singletons. Time point defined: longitudinal time-point 3. The sample holds many counts of this clonotype. Germline V gene lookup returns CDR1 SGHDT and CDR2 YYEEEE. The CDR3 has 11 amino acids. Trimming left V 3 bases short and J 8 bases short, with 6 bases between. The TCR originated in a woman in her 40s in good health. The V and J genes are TRBV5-6 and TRBJ2-1; D remains unclear. Sequenced material: PBMCs. The CDR3 DNA reads as TGTGCCAGCAGCTGGACCGATGAGCAGTTCTTC. This codes for CASSWTDEQFF.